This is a list of T cell receptor beta chains from one sample in a study of blood T cells in healthy people across ages. Each CDR3 protein is one row after TCRdb ran MiXCR on the 5' RACE reads. This sample has about 1.6 million distinct CDR3 sequences, with roughly 32% found just once. The sequenced sample was blood. The receptor set was obtained from a young woman in good health. The CDR3 runs from the conserved cysteine through the conserved F or W. Each record gives: J gene, clone size, V gene, D gene, CDR3 protein, CDR3 DNA. The D gene is left open where the match is weak. The size of a clone is reported for some rows only, either as once, few or many, or as a class for expanded clones.

>TRBJ2-1|-|TRBV28|-
CASSFFMEGFYNEQFF
TGTGCCAGCAGTTTTTTTATGGAGGGCTTTTACAATGAGCAGTTCTTC
>TRBJ2-7|few|TRBV15|-
CATSRDKGTSYEQYF
TGTGCCACCAGCAGAGATAAGGGGACGAGCTACGAGCAGTACTTC
>TRBJ2-7|few|TRBV7-7|-
CASSPVQGSYEQYF
TGTGCCAGCAGCCCGGTACAAGGGAGCTACGAGCAGTACTTC
>TRBJ1-1|few|TRBV20-1|TRBD1
CSARQGDHTEAFF
TGCAGTGCTAGACAGGGGGACCACACTGAAGCTTTCTTT
>TRBJ2-7|-|TRBV6-1|TRBD2
CASVRRSGRAYEQYF
TGTGCCAGCGTGCGCCGAAGCGGGAGGGCCTACGAGCAGTACTTC
>TRBJ2-1|few|TRBV20-1|TRBD2
CSAPVRGAGAHNEQFF
TGCAGTGCCCCAGTCCGGGGAGCGGGAGCTCACAATGAGCAGTTCTTC
>TRBJ2-4|-|TRBV5-1|-
CASKGGVGTKNIQYF
TGCGCCAGTAAAGGAGGGGTCGGGACCAAAAACATTCAGTACTTC
>TRBJ1-1|-|TRBV4-1|-
CASSLTGGATETFF
TGCGCCAGCAGCCTGACTGGAGGGGCCACTGAAACTTTCTTT
>TRBJ2-1|-|TRBV12-5|TRBD1
CASGLVQGTGAHNEQFF
TGTGCTAGTGGTCTGGTTCAGGGGACAGGGGCGCACAATGAGCAGTTCTTC
>TRBJ2-1|-|TRBV5-1|TRBD2
CASSLVGREFDNEQFF
TGCGCCAGCAGCTTGGTAGGGCGGGAGTTCGACAATGAGCAGTTCTTC
>TRBJ2-1|few|TRBV7-3|-
CASSLSPQETQFF
TGTGCCAGCAGCTTAAGCCCCCAAGAGACCCAGTTCTTC
>TRBJ2-7|-|TRBV6-6|TRBD1
CASSNRQGSSYEQYF
TGTGCCAGCAGTAATCGACAGGGAAGCTCCTACGAGCAGTACTTC
>TRBJ1-2|-|TRBV27|TRBD1
CASSLAGGQPYGYTF
TGTGCCAGCAGTTTAGCAGGGGGACAGCCCTATGGCTACACCTTC
>TRBJ2-7|-|TRBV4-1|-
CASSQLGEGAGRRYEQYF
TGCGCCAGCAGCCAGCTGGGGGAGGGGGCAGGGAGGCGGTACGAGCAGTACTTC
>TRBJ1-1|few|TRBV12-3/TRBV12-4|-
CASSTGHTEAFF
TGTGCCAGCAGTACCGGGCACACTGAAGCTTTCTTT
>TRBJ2-5|few|TRBV9|TRBD1
CASSEGDSTGGETQYF
TGTGCCAGCAGCGAGGGGGACAGTACCGGAGGAGAGACCCAGTACTTC
>TRBJ1-1|few|TRBV6-6|TRBD1
CASSTGDRNTEAFF
TGTGCCAGCAGTACCGGGGACAGGAACACTGAAGCTTTCTTT
>TRBJ2-5|-|TRBV20-1|-
CSATDRFGVETQYF
TGCAGTGCTACGGACCGTTTCGGGGTTGAGACCCAGTACTTC
>TRBJ2-7|-|TRBV27|TRBD2
CASSLWGGGREQYF
TGTGCCAGCAGTTTATGGGGCGGGGGTCGCGAGCAGTACTTC
>TRBJ2-1|few|TRBV28|-
CASSSWGGDEQFF
TGTGCCAGCAGCTCCTGGGGTGGGGATGAGCAGTTCTTC
>TRBJ1-2|-|TRBV27|TRBD1
CASSLSGTVNYGYTF
TGTGCCAGCAGTTTATCAGGGACAGTGAACTATGGCTACACCTTC
>TRBJ1-5|-|TRBV20-1|-
CSARPRGGVINQPQHF
TGCAGTGCTAGGCCCCGGGGCGGGGTCATCAATCAGCCCCAGCATTTT
>TRBJ2-6|few|TRBV29-1|TRBD2
CSVAFRGAGANVLTF
TGCAGCGTGGCCTTCCGGGGGGCTGGGGCCAACGTCCTGACTTTC